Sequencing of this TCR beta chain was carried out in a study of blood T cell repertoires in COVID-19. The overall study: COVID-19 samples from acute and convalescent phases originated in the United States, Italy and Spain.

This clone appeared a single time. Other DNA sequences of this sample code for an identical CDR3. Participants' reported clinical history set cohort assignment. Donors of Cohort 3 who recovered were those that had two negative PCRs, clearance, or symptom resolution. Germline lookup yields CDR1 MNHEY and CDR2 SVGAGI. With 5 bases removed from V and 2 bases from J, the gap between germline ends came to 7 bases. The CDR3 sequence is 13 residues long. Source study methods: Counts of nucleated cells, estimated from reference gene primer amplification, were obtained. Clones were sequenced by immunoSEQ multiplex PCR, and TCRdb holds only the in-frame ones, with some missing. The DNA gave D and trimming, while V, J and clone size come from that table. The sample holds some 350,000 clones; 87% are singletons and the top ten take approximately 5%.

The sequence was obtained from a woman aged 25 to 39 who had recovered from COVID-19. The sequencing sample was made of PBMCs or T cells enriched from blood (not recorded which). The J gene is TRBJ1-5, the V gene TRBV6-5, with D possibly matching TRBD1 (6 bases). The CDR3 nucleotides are TGTGCCAGCAGTAGGACAGGCAATCAGCCCCAGCATTTT. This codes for CASSRTGNQPQHF.